The T cell receptor (beta chain) under discussion was sequenced for a study of shared clonotypes between healthy human individuals. CDR1 and CDR2 (germline): KGHSH, LQKENI. CDR3 length equals 14 residues. V lost 5 bases and J 3 bases, leaving 11 bases between the germline ends. Positively selected for CCR7, the CD45RO-negative cells used as naive CD8 cells excluded terminally differentiated effector memory CD45RA+ cells. Profiled with immunoSEQ multiplex PCR; TCRdb holds only in-frame clones, not every one. This table holds hundreds of thousands of clones, just over 95% found once. This receptor was identified in a man in his thirties or forties in good health. Sequencing was done on a sample of naive CD8+ T cells sorted from blood. The genes are TRBV18 and TRBJ1-5; weak D call: TRBD1 (5 bases). CDR3 sequence: CASSIGGNNQPQHF. The CDR3 bases are TGTGCCAGCTCAATTGGGGGGAACAATCAGCCCCAGCATTTT.